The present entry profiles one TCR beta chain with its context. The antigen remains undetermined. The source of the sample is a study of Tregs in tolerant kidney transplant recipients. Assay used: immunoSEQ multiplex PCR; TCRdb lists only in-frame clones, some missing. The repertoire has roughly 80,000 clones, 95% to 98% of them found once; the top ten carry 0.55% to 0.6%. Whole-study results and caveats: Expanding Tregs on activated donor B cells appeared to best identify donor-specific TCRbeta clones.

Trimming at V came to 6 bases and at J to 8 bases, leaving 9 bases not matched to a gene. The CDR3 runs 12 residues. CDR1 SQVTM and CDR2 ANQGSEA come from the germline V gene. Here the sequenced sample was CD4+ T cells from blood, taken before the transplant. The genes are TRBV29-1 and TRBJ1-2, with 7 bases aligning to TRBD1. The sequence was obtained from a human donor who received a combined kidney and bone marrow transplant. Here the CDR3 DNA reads TGCAGCGTGGCTGACAGGGTGCGCGGCTACACCTTC. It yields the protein CSVADRVRGYTF.